These 30 T cell receptor beta chains were sequenced from one sample in a study of T cells in narcolepsy. TCRdb's table, derived via immunoSEQ multiplex PCR, lists solely in-frame clones and lacks some. The table records about 40,000 clones, approximately 90% of them present only once. The sequencing input was CD45RA- memory CD4+ T cells from PBMCs. These TCRs come from a human donor with narcolepsy.

The gene calls are TRBV28 and TRBJ1-1, with D unresolved. CDR3 length: 13 amino acids. Germline V CDR1 and CDR2: MDHEN, SYDVKM. Trimming pared 5 bases from V and 6 bases from J, leaving 13 bases between. In nucleotides, the CDR3 is TGTGCCAGCAGTCAGTCCAAACCGGCTGAAGCTTTCTTT. Amino acids: CASSQSKPAEAFF.

V gene TRBV19 combines with J gene TRBJ2-6, with D perhaps matching TRBD2 (5 bases). The CDR3 length is 18 residues. In germline, CDR1 is LNHDA, CDR2 SQIVND (reference sequence). The ends were cut back, 0 bases at V and 0 bases at J, with 12 bases in the middle. As DNA, the CDR3 is TGTGCCAGTAGTATAGATCAACCTGGGAGCTCTGGGGCCAACGTCCTGACTTTC. It yields the protein CASSIDQPGSSGANVLTF.

The chain combines TRBV18 with TRBJ1-1; D is unclear. Trimming removed 1 base at V and 0 bases at J, with 3 bases between. CDR1 and CDR2 from the germline V gene are KGHSH and LQKENI. This CDR3 region has 13 residues. CDR3 bases: TGTGCCAGCTCACCACAGGTGAACACTGAAGCTTTCTTT. Amino acids: CASSPQVNTEAFF.

The J gene is TRBJ1-1, the V gene TRBV4-3; TRBD1 matches at 7 bases. After removal of 1 base from V and 1 base from J, the junction contained 9 bases not matched to a gene. Germline CDR1 is LGHNA and CDR2 is YSLEER. The CDR3 loop spans 17 amino acids. The CDR3 nucleotides read TGCGCCAGCAGCCAAGGTCCCCGGGGACAGAGGAACACTGAAGCTTTCTTT. Protein sequence: CASSQGPRGQRNTEAFF.

V usage is TRBV5-4 and J usage is TRBJ1-2, with 10 bases lining up with TRBD1. With V trimmed by 3 bases and J by 8 bases, 4 bases remained unmatched. The CDR3 is 13 amino acids. Germline V gene sequence: CDR1 SGHNT, CDR2 YYREEE (reference sequence). Written as DNA, the CDR3 is TGTGCCAGCAGCTGGGGGACAGGGGAGGGCTACACCTTC. Residues: CASSWGTGEGYTF.

The chain joins TRBV2 to TRBJ1-2; TRBD1 matches at 10 bases. This CDR3 contains 15 residues. V shed 7 bases and J 4 bases; nucleotides not matched to a gene: 9. Germline CDR1 reads SNHLY; CDR2 reads FYNNEI. The CDR3 region is CASNLDRGPGYGYTF. In DNA, the CDR3 is TGTGCCAGCAACCTCGACAGGGGGCCTGGCTATGGCTACACCTTC.

The chain joins TRBV11-2 to TRBJ1-4; D unresolved. Trimming took 2 bases from V and 6 from J, leaving 10 bases between them. Germline values: CDR1 SGHAT, CDR2 FQNNGV. The length of the CDR3 is 14 residues. CDR3 in DNA: TGTGCCAGCAGCTTACCCCCCGTCGATGAAAAACTGTTTTTT. It translates to CASSLPPVDEKLFF.

CDR3 loop: CASSVGVAGWAGNEQFF. The CDR3 nucleotides read TGTGCCAGCAGTGTCGGGGTAGCGGGCTGGGCCGGTAATGAGCAGTTCTTC. The chain employs TRBV2 and TRBJ2-1; TRBD2 aligns across 7 bases. V dropped 4 bases and J dropped 7; count of bases not matched to a gene: 16. The germline V gene has CDR1 SNHLY and CDR2 FYNNEI. The CDR3 runs 17 residues.

V usage is TRBV29-1 and J usage is TRBJ1-1; D unresolved. V lost 7 bases and J lost 4, with 16 bases in between. Germline CDR1 reads SQVTM; CDR2 reads ANQGSEA. The length of the CDR3 is 13 residues. The CDR3 here is CSADGRVGTEAFF. The CDR3 bases are TGCAGCGCCGATGGGAGGGTCGGCACTGAAGCTTTCTTT.

This sequence joins TRBV6-1 and TRBJ2-1; 8 nucleotides agree with TRBD1. There are 13 residues in the CDR3. Looked up from germline, CDR1 is MNHNS and CDR2 is SASEGT. The V and J ends lost 2 bases and 9 bases, in that order; junction bases with no gene match: 3. CDR3 in amino acids: CASSEQGAGEQFF. The DNA of the CDR3 is TGTGCCAGCAGTGAACAGGGGGCCGGTGAGCAGTTCTTC.

The chain carries TRBV4-2 and TRBJ1-2; 8 bases are a match to TRBD1. There are 17 residues in the CDR3. The germline V gene has CDR1 LGHNA and CDR2 YNFKEQ. J lost 0 bases, V lost 1 base, and 7 bases had no gene match. CDR3 residues: CASSQANAGQANYGYTF. As DNA, the CDR3 is TGTGCCAGCAGCCAAGCAAACGCGGGACAGGCTAACTATGGCTACACCTTC.

The rearrangement joins TRBV6-1 to TRBJ2-3, with unresolved D. V lost 4 bases, J lost 2 bases, and 10 bases lay in between. Looked up from germline, CDR1 is MNHNS and CDR2 is SASEGT. The CDR3 length is 14 residues. CDR3 amino acids: CASSARANTDTQYF. CDR3 bases: TGTGCCAGCAGTGCCCGGGCCAACACAGATACGCAGTATTTT.

The rearrangement uses TRBV29-1 and TRBJ2-7; weak D call: TRBD1 (7 bases). The CDR3 extends over 14 amino acids. The germline CDR1 and CDR2 sequences are SQVTM and ANQGSEA. The ends were cut back, 6 bases at V and 6 bases at J, with 21 bases in the middle. The CDR3 coding sequence is TGCAGCGTCGCGTGGGGGGTCGGGACAGCCGAGCAGTACTTC. This sequence encodes CSVAWGVGTAEQYF.

V usage is TRBV2 and J usage is TRBJ1-1; 7 bases line up with TRBD1. Germline lookup yields CDR1 SNHLY and CDR2 FYNNEI. The CDR3 is 13 amino acids. V lost 6 bases, J lost 4 bases, and 5 bases stayed unmatched. CDR3 protein: CASRVRGVTEAFF. Here the CDR3 DNA reads TGTGCCAGCAGGGTCAGGGGGGTCACTGAAGCTTTCTTT.

The chain joins TRBV7-3 to TRBJ2-1; D unclear. CDR3 length: 13 residues. Germline V lookup: CDR1 SGHTA, CDR2 FQGTGA. The V end was cut by 5 bases, the J end by 7 bases, with 12 bases between. CDR3 in amino acids: CASSTGSGNEQFF. Here the CDR3 DNA reads TGTGCCAGCAGCACCGGCTCTGGGAATGAGCAGTTCTTC.

The chain has TRBV18 and TRBJ1-3; D is possibly TRBD1 (6 bases). Germline CDR1 and CDR2: KGHSH and LQKENI. V was clipped by 3 bases and J by 3 bases, with 12 bases between them. The CDR3 extends over 15 amino acids. The DNA for the CDR3 is TGTGCCAGCTCACCTACCAGGGGAGGTGGAAACACCATATATTTT. Translation gives CASSPTRGGGNTIYF.

In DNA, the CDR3 is TGTGCCAGTAGTATCGACCCGGGGGCCAAAGAGACCCAGTACTTC. It is translated as CASSIDPGAKETQYF. This chain connects TRBV19 to TRBJ2-5; D possibly uses TRBD1 or TRBD2 (6 bases each). This CDR3 spans 15 amino acids. The V gene lost 3 bases and the J gene lost 3 bases, with 14 bases spanning the gap. Germline V gives CDR1 LNHDA, CDR2 SQIVND (reference sequence).

The chain joins TRBV18 to TRBJ1-5; TRBD1 matches 8 bases. The V segment lost 3 bases and the J segment 2 bases; nucleotides outside the gene matches: 6. The CDR3 extends over 16 amino acids. The V gene's germline CDR1 is KGHSH and CDR2 LQKENI. The CDR3 loop is CASSPRQGRGNQPQHF. In DNA, the CDR3 is TGTGCCAGCTCACCCCGACAGGGGAGAGGCAATCAGCCCCAGCATTTT.

The chain recombines TRBV5-1 with TRBJ2-7; the match to TRBD1 covers 11 bases. The germline V gene has CDR1 SGHRS and CDR2 YFSETQ. J was trimmed by 0 bases and V by 0 bases; bases with no gene match: 5. The CDR3 spans 17 residues. CDR3: CASSLAPGQGGSYEQYF. For the CDR3, the DNA is TGCGCCAGCAGCTTGGCGCCGGGACAGGGGGGCTCCTACGAGCAGTACTTC. The full variable domain, in which reference TRBV5-1 and TRBJ2-7 provide the parts outside the CDR3, is KAGVTQTPRYLIKTRGQQVTLSCSPISGHRSVSWYQQTPGQGLQFLFEYFSETQRNKGNFPGRFSGRQFSNSRSEMNVSTLELGDSALYLCASSLAPGQGGSYEQYFGPGTRLTVT.

This sequence joins TRBV6-5 and TRBJ2-1; D remains unclear. The V gene's germline CDR1 is MNHEY and CDR2 SVGAGI. Trimming removed 7 bases at V and 5 bases at J, with 12 bases between. The CDR3 length is 13 residues. In nucleotides, the CDR3 is TGTGCCAGCACAGAAAGACGAAACAATGAGCAGTTCTTC. Amino acid sequence: CASTERRNNEQFF.

The chain is built from TRBV6-1 and TRBJ1-1, with no clear D. Germline CDR1 reads MNHNS; CDR2 reads SASEGT. There are 14 residues in the CDR3. Trimming shortened V by 6 bases and J by 4 bases, and 15 bases separated the two germline ends. CDR3 residues: CASSPRRVATEAFF. The CDR3 DNA reads TGTGCCAGCAGCCCCCGGAGGGTCGCCACTGAAGCTTTCTTT.

The rearrangement uses TRBV6-1 and TRBJ2-7, with 8 bases that match TRBD2. V was pared by 8 bases and J by 12 bases, with 12 bases of the junction left unmatched. This CDR3 has 12 amino acids. The germline V gene has CDR1 MNHNS and CDR2 SASEGT. CDR3 region: CASLNPGLDGYF. The CDR3, as DNA: TGTGCCAGCCTCAACCCGGGACTAGATGGGTACTTC.

The chain combines TRBV7-8 with TRBJ1-1, with D maybe TRBD1 (6 bases). Germline values: CDR1 SGHVS, CDR2 FQNEAQ. Between the trimmed V and J ends, which lost 0 bases and 1 base, there was a span of 15 bases. CDR3 length: 17 amino acids. Here the CDR3 reads CASSLAVAGHQNTEAFF. The DNA of the CDR3 is TGTGCCAGCAGCTTAGCTGTCGCGGGACACCAGAACACTGAAGCTTTCTTT.

This clone is a singleton in its sample. This chain uses TRBV7-8 with TRBJ1-5, with unresolved D. V lost 1 base, J lost 2 bases, and 15 bases lay in between. This CDR3 is built from 17 residues. Germline values: CDR1 SGHVS, CDR2 FQNEAQ. The CDR3 region is CASSLGVERVRNQPQHF. The CDR3 DNA is TGTGCCAGCAGCTTAGGAGTCGAAAGGGTCCGCAATCAGCCCCAGCATTTT.

V usage is TRBV25-1 and J usage is TRBJ2-3; the match to TRBD1 covers 7 bases. The trim removed 8 bases at V and 4 bases at J, leaving 9 bases unmatched. The CDR3 has 14 amino acids. The germline V gene has CDR1 MGHDK and CDR2 SYGVNS. The CDR3 DNA reads as TGTGCCAGCGATGACAGGGTTGGGTCAGATACGCAGTATTTT. It is translated as CASDDRVGSDTQYF.

In this sample, this clone turned up once. The chain carries TRBV19 and TRBJ1-1, with D tentatively TRBD1 (5 bases). Germline CDR1 is LNHDA and CDR2 is SQIVND (reference sequence). Trimming cost V 7 bases and J 8 bases, with 23 bases left between them. The CDR3 is made up of 15 amino acids. CDR3 loop: CASTTPGNVRPEAFF. CDR3 bases: TGTGCCAGTACCACCCCAGGGAACGTGCGACCAGAAGCTTTCTTT.

The rearrangement joins TRBV29-1 to TRBJ2-7; the D gene is possibly TRBD2 (6 bases). Per germline, CDR1 SQVTM and CDR2 ANQGSEA. The CDR3 is 15 residues long. Trimming removed 1 base at V and 0 bases at J, with 13 bases between. The CDR3 here is CSVEGGQGLSYEQYF. In DNA form, the CDR3 reads TGCAGCGTTGAAGGCGGGCAGGGACTCTCCTACGAGCAGTACTTC.

The V and J genes are TRBV7-9 and TRBJ1-1; D is possibly TRBD1 (5 bases). CDR3 length equals 12 residues. With 2 bases removed from V and 10 bases from J, the gap between germline ends came to 11 bases. The germline V gene has CDR1 SEHNR and CDR2 FQNEAQ (reference sequence). The CDR3 DNA is TGTGCCAGCAGCTTATTCCCGGGGGTAGCTTTCTTT. It specifies CASSLFPGVAFF. The full variable domain, its missing parts supplied by reference TRBV7-9 and TRBJ1-1, is DTGVSQNPRHKITKRGQNVTFRCDPISEHNRLYWYRQTLGQGPEFLTYFQNEAQLEKSRLLSDRFSAERPKGSFSTLEIQRTEQGDSAMYLCASSLFPGVAFFGQGTRLTVV.

There are a few counts of this clone. The V call is TRBV27, the J call TRBJ1-2; possible D gene TRBD1, 6 bases. The V gene lost 2 bases and the J gene lost 3 bases, with 10 bases spanning the gap. Germline CDR1 MNHEY, CDR2 SMNVEV (reference sequence). The CDR3 spans 14 residues. This chain's CDR3 is CASSLRPGDYGYTF. The CDR3 DNA reads TGTGCCAGCAGTTTACGTCCAGGGGACTATGGCTACACCTTC.

The chain has TRBV27 and TRBJ1-6; D is unclear. The ends were cut back, 4 bases at V and 6 bases at J, with 10 bases in the middle. CDR1 and CDR2 (germline): MNHEY, SMNVEV (reference sequence). The CDR3 loop spans 14 amino acids. The CDR3 bases are TGTGCCAGCAGTTATACGGAGATTAATTCACCCCTCCACTTT. This codes for CASSYTEINSPLHF.